These 9 T cell receptor beta chains originate from one sample sequenced in a study of T cell responses to AZD1222 COVID-19 vaccine. Sequenced by immunoSEQ multiplex PCR; TCRdb stores in-frame clones only, minus some. The table shows roughly 70,000 clones, with roughly 91% occurring only once. The material sequenced was peripheral blood, taken 28 days after the second dose of the MenACWY control vaccine. The receptors stem from an adult who received the MenACWY meningococcal vaccine as a control.

J is TRBJ1-2 and V is TRBV28, with TRBD1 matching 8 bases. The J segment lost 8 bases and the V segment lost 6 bases, leaving 11 bases of the junction unmatched. Germline assignment: CDR1 MDHEN and CDR2 SYDVKM. The CDR3 consists of 14 residues. The CDR3: CASRTSGGSRGYTF. CDR3 in DNA: TGTGCCAGCAGGACGTCAGGGGGCTCGAGGGGCTACACCTTC.

The V gene is TRBV2, the J gene TRBJ2-3; 8 bases align to TRBD1. Per the germline V gene, CDR1 is SNHLY and CDR2 is FYNNEI. The CDR3 is 14 residues long. V trimming: 6 bases; J trimming: 11 bases; junction bases outside the gene matches: 13. The CDR3 DNA reads as TGTGCCAGCAGGCCAGGTACAGGGGGTTTGATGCAGTATTTT. Protein sequence: CASRPGTGGLMQYF.

The gene calls are TRBV7-2 and TRBJ2-7; D remains ambiguous. This CDR3 spans 14 amino acids. Trimming stripped 5 bases from V and 1 base from J, with 12 bases between. Germline V lookup: CDR1 SGHTA, CDR2 FQGNSA. CDR3 in amino acids: CASSRPTPSYEQYF. CDR3 coding DNA: TGTGCCAGCAGCCGTCCGACACCTTCCTACGAGCAGTACTTC.

The genes are TRBV9 and TRBJ1-4, with a weak D call TRBD1 (5 bases). The CDR3 contains 16 residues. Trimming removed 0 bases at V and 2 bases at J, with 11 bases between. Germline assignment: CDR1 SGDLS and CDR2 YYNGEE. The CDR3 nucleotides read TGTGCCAGCAGCGTAGAGATTCAGGGTACTAATGAAAAACTGTTTTTT. Amino acids: CASSVEIQGTNEKLFF.

The V gene is TRBV28, the J gene TRBJ1-2; no definite D call. This CDR3 region has 13 residues. From germline, CDR1 is MDHEN and CDR2 SYDVKM. V shed 10 bases and J shed 4 bases, with 16 bases lying between them. This CDR3 reads CATYYLGIYGYTF. The CDR3 bases are TGTGCCACCTACTACTTAGGGATCTATGGCTACACCTTC.

The chain links TRBV5-1 to TRBJ2-3; the match to TRBD2 covers 11 bases. Germline V CDR1 and CDR2: SGHRS, YFSETQ. This CDR3 contains 15 residues. V lost 3 bases to trimming and J lost 2 bases; unmatched junction nucleotides: 2. CDR3 sequence: CASSSGLADTDTQYF. In DNA form, the CDR3 reads TGCGCCAGCAGCTCGGGACTAGCGGACACAGATACGCAGTATTTT.

The chain combines TRBV29-1 with TRBJ1-2; D ambiguous. The V and J ends lost 7 bases and 13 bases respectively, with 19 bases between them. This CDR3 comprises 11 residues. Germline V gene sequence: CDR1 SQVTM, CDR2 ANQGSEA. CDR3 nucleotide sequence: TGCAGCGCCGGGAACAGCCGGGAGGGCACCTTC. Its translation is CSAGNSREGTF.

The rearrangement joins TRBV9 to TRBJ1-2; no reliable D call. This CDR3 has 12 amino acids. CDR1 is SGDLS, CDR2 YYNGEE, per germline. The germline V and J ends were trimmed by 4 bases and 8 bases, with 12 bases remaining between them. For the CDR3, the DNA is TGTGCCAGCAGCATAGCGGATTCAGGCTACACCTTC. Amino acid sequence: CASSIADSGYTF.

The genes are TRBV4-3 and TRBJ1-5; D remains unclear. CDR3 length: 13 residues. Trimming stripped 2 bases from V and 2 bases from J, with 4 bases between. Germline V gene data show CDR1 as LGHNA and CDR2 as YSLEER. This CDR3 reads CASSQMRNQPQHF. The CDR3 DNA sequence: TGCGCCAGCAGCCAAATGCGCAATCAGCCCCAGCATTTT.